The 8 T cell receptor beta chains below come from one sample, sequenced in a study of neoadjuvant anti-PD-1 for oral cavity cancer. The method was immunoSEQ multiplex PCR; TCRdb's version includes in-frame clones alone and lacks a portion of them. The sample includes more than 6,000 clones, 45% of them seen just once. The sequencing here drew on tumor tissue, taken before nivolumab (anti-PD-1) treatment. The source of these receptors is a person between 40 and 79 years old with oral cavity squamous cell carcinoma.

In this sample, this clone turned up a few times. The chain couples TRBV19 to TRBJ2-2; D not certain. The CDR3 is 15 amino acids. The germline V gene has CDR1 LNHDA and CDR2 SQIVND (reference sequence). The V and J ends lost 3 bases and 6 bases respectively, with 14 bases between them. CDR3 region: CASSIRVNGAGELFF. CDR3 bases: TGTGCCAGTAGTATTCGGGTTAATGGAGCCGGGGAGCTGTTTTTT.

This clone occurred once. The rearrangement uses TRBV7-7 and TRBJ2-5; 7 bases match TRBD1. V lost 5 bases and J lost 5; bases outside the gene matches: 11. The CDR3 has 15 amino acids. Germline V gene lookup returns CDR1 SSHAT and CDR2 FNYEAQ (reference sequence). CDR3: CASSPDRARRETQYF. The CDR3 DNA is TGTGCCAGCAGCCCAGACAGGGCACGAAGGGAGACCCAGTACTTC.

The rearrangement joins TRBV5-1 to TRBJ2-3; D is unclear. The CDR3 covers 13 residues. Germline loops: CDR1 SGHRS, CDR2 YFSETQ. Trimming cost V 4 bases and J 2 bases, with 8 bases left between them. For the CDR3, the DNA is TGCGCCAGCAGCGTCGATTCCACAGATACGCAGTATTTT. This gives the protein CASSVDSTDTQYF.

The chain links TRBV6-5 to TRBJ2-4; D gene unclear. The CDR3 loop spans 13 amino acids. CDR1 and CDR2 from the germline V gene are MNHEY and SVGAGI. V lost 7 bases to trimming and J lost 0 bases, with 7 bases between them. DNA of the CDR3: TGTGCCAGCACAGACCTAGCCAAAAACATTCAGTACTTC. Its translation: CASTDLAKNIQYF.

The chain carries TRBV5-1 and TRBJ2-1; 8 bases align to TRBD2. The V gene end was trimmed by 9 bases and the J gene end by 4 bases; junction bases not matched to a gene: 12. The CDR3 is 15 residues long. In germline, CDR1 is SGHRS, CDR2 YFSETQ. The CDR3 bases are TGCGCCACCAACGACGGCGGGGGGCTTTACAATGAGCAGTTCTTC. This codes for CATNDGGGLYNEQFF.

This clone has only a few counts. V usage is TRBV18 and J usage is TRBJ2-5; D is ambiguous. This CDR3 has 10 amino acids. Germline CDR1 and CDR2: KGHSH and LQKENI. V was pared by 4 bases and J by 7 bases, with 4 bases between. The CDR3 DNA reads as TGTGCCAGCTCACTCCTGACCCAGTACTTC. Translation gives CASSLLTQYF.

The chain uses TRBV5-6 and TRBJ1-2; 9 bases fit TRBD1. Looked up from germline, CDR1 is SGHDT and CDR2 is YYEEEE. The CDR3 runs to 17 residues. J was trimmed by 5 bases and V by 0 bases; bases with no gene match: 11. CDR3 sequence reads: CASSLGTGAPRRYGYTF. CDR3 nucleotide sequence: TGTGCCAGCAGCTTGGGGACAGGGGCACCACGGCGTTATGGCTACACCTTC.

This rearrangement joins TRBV25-1 to TRBJ2-2, with a possible D match to TRBD1 (6 bases). Germline V CDR1 and CDR2: MGHDK, SYGVNS. Trimming left V 6 bases short and J 6 bases short, with 11 bases between. The CDR3 covers 13 residues. For the CDR3, the DNA is TGTGCCAGCAGACAACAGGGAGCCGGGGAGCTGTTTTTT. It codes for CASRQQGAGELFF.